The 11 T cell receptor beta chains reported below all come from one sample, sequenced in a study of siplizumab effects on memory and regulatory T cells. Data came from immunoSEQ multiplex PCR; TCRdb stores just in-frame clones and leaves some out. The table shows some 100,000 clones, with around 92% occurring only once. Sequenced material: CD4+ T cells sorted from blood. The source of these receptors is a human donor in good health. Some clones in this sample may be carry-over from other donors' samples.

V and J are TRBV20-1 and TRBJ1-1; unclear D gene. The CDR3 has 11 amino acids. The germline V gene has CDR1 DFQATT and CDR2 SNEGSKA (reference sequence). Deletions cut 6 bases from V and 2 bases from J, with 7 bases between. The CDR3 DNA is TGCAGTGCCCTCGCCAACACTGAAGCTTTCTTT. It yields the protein CSALANTEAFF.

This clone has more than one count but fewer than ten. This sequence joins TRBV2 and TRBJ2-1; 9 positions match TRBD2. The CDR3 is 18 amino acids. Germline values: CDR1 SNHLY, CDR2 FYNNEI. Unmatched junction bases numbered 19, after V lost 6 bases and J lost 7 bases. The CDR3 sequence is CASRRLSGLAPMGNEQFF. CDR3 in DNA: TGTGCCAGCAGGCGCCTTTCGGGACTAGCCCCGATGGGGAATGAGCAGTTCTTC.

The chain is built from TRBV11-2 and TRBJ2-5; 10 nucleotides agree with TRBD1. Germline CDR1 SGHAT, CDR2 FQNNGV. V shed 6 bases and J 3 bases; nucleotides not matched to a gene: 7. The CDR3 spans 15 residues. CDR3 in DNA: TGTGCCAGCAGGCATCCGGGACAGGGGAAAGAGACCCAGTACTTC. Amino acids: CASRHPGQGKETQYF.

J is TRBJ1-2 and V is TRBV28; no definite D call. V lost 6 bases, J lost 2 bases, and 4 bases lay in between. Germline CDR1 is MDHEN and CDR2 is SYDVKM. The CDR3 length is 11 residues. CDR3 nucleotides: TGTGCCAGCAGCATGAACTATGGCTACACCTTC. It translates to CASSMNYGYTF.

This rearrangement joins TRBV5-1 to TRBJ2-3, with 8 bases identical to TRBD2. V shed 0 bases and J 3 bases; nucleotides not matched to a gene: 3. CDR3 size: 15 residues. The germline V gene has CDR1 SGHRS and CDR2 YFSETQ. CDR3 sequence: CASSLALAATDTQYF. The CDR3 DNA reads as TGCGCCAGCAGCTTGGCACTAGCGGCTACAGATACGCAGTATTTT.

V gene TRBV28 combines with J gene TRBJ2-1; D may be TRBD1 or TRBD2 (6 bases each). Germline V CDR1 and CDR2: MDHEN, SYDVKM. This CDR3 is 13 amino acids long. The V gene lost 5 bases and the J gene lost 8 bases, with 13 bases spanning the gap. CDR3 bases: TGTGCCAGCAGTCAACGGAGGGGGGATGAGCAGTTCTTC. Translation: CASSQRRGDEQFF.

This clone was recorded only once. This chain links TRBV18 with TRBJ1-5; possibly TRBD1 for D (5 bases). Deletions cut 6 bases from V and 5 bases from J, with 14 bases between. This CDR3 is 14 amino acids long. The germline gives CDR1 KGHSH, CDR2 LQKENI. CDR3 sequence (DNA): TGTGCCAGCTCCATAGGGGATTCGGATCAGCCCCAGCATTTT. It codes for CASSIGDSDQPQHF.

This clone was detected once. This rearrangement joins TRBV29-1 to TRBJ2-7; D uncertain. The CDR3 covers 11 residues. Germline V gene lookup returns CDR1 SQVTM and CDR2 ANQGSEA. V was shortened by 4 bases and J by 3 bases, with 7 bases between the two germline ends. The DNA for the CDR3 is TGCAGCGTTGTGGGGATCTACGAGCAGTACTTC. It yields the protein CSVVGIYEQYF.

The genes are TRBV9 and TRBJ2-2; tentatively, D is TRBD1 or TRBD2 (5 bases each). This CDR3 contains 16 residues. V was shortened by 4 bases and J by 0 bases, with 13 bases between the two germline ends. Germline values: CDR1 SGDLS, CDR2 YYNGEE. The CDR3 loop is CASSPGGTPNTGELFF. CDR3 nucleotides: TGTGCCAGCAGCCCAGGTGGGACCCCGAACACCGGGGAGCTGTTTTTT.

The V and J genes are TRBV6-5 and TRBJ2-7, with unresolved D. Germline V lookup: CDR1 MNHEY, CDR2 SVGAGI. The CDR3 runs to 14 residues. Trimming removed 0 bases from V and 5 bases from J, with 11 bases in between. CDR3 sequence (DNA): TGTGCCAGCAGTTACTCGTACAACGCGGACGAGCAGTACTTC. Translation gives CASSYSYNADEQYF.

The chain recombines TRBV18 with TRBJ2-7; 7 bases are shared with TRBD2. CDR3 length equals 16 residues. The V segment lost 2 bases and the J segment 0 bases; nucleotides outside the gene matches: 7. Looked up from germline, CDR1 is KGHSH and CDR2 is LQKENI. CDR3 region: CASSPFVLAGSYEQYF. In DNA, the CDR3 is TGTGCCAGCTCACCATTTGTGTTAGCGGGCTCCTACGAGCAGTACTTC.